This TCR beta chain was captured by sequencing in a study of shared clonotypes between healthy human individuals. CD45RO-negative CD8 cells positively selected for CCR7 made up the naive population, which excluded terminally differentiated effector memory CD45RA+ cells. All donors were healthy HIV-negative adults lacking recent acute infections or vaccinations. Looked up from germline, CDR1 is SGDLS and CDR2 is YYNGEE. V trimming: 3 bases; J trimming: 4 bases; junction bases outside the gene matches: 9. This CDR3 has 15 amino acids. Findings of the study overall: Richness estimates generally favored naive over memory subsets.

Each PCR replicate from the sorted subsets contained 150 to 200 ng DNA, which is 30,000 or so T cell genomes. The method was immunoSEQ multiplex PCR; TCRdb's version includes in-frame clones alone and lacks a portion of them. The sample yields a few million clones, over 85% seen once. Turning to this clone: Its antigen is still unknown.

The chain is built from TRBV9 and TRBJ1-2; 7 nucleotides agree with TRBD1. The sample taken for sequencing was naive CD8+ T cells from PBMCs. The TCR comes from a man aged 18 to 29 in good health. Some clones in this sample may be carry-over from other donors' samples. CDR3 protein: CASSERRDSGYGYTF. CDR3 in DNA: TGTGCCAGCAGCGAACGGCGGGACAGTGGCTATGGCTACACCTTC.